This T cell receptor (beta chain) is from a study of blood T cells in healthy people across ages. Study-level findings and limits: Estimates drawn from one million T cells were deemed to understate diversity. A strong correlation was seen between TCR beta diversity and naive T cell percentage.

Drawn from each donor were ten milliliters of peripheral blood. This CDR3 is 20 amino acids long. Losses at the gene ends were 5 bases for V and 8 bases for J; bases not matched to a gene: 19. CDR1 and CDR2 (germline): SEHNR, FQNEAQ (reference sequence). Only a few counts were recorded for this clonotype. Its antigen is unidentified. Together with a sample-barcoded 5' primer, a J-beta primer mix was included in a second PCR lasting about 6 to 11 cycles. Through a template-switch adaptor with 12 random nucleotides, each cDNA molecule received a tag. TCRdb processed the 5' RACE reads anew with MiXCR; each CDR3 protein has one entry. The sample includes fewer than 2,000,000 distinct CDR3 sequences, about 35% of them seen just once.

The chain employs TRBV7-9 and TRBJ2-1, with 15 bases that match TRBD2. What was sequenced was blood. This sequence was found in a woman aged 25 to 39 in good health. CDR3 region: CASSMPGTSGGRLLPDEQFF. The CDR3 coding sequence is TGTGCCAGCAGCATGCCCGGGACTAGCGGGGGGCGACTCCTACCCGATGAGCAGTTCTTC. The variable domain in full, with the rest retrieved from reference TRBV7-9 and TRBJ2-1, is DTGVSQNPRHKITKRGQNVTFRCDPISEHNRLYWYRQTLGQGPEFLTYFQNEAQLEKSRLLSDRFSAERPKGSFSTLEIQRTEQGDSAMYLCASSMPGTSGGRLLPDEQFFGPGTRLTVL.